These 17 T cell receptor beta chains were sequenced from one sample in a study of blood T cell repertoires in COVID-19 (dated by TCRdb to the early 2020s). To prepare the library, the immunoSEQ multiplex PCR assay was applied. TCRdb retrieved this table from immuneACCESS and kept in-frame rearrangements only. Not all clones are present; in checked studies, unresolved V genes account for under half, and no reason is known for the remainder. This sample has 150,000 or so clones in its table, and roughly 90% of those were observed once. Roughly 4% of the sample lies in the top ten. The sequenced material came from PBMCs or T cells enriched from blood (not recorded which). These receptors were taken from a woman in her thirties or forties who had been exposed to COVID-19.

The rearrangement uses TRBV25-1 and TRBJ1-5; the D is unclear. The CDR3 covers 13 residues. Looked up from germline, CDR1 is MGHDK and CDR2 is SYGVNS. Trimming removed 4 bases at V and 11 bases at J, with 15 bases between. The DNA for the CDR3 is TGTGCCAGCAGTGGTCCGTCAACCACAACCCAGCATTTT. Translation gives CASSGPSTTTQHF.

V gene TRBV5-1 combines with J gene TRBJ1-6; D perhaps matches TRBD1 (6 bases). V gave up 3 bases and J gave up 5 bases, with 12 bases separating them. The CDR3 runs 15 residues. Per germline, CDR1 SGHRS and CDR2 YFSETQ. Here the CDR3 reads CASSSGQLDNSPLHF. The CDR3 DNA reads TGCGCCAGCAGCTCCGGACAGCTCGATAATTCACCCCTCCACTTT. Full variable domain (outside the CDR3, taken from reference TRBV5-1 and TRBJ1-6): KAGVTQTPRYLIKTRGQQVTLSCSPISGHRSVSWYQQTPGQGLQFLFEYFSETQRNKGNFPGRFSGRQFSNSRSEMNVSTLELGDSALYLCASSSGQLDNSPLHFGNGTRLTVT.

The rearrangement uses TRBV7-6 and TRBJ1-5; D not certain. Trimming removed 5 bases at V and 9 bases at J, with 8 bases between. CDR3 length: 11 residues. Looked up from germline, CDR1 is SGHVS and CDR2 is FNYEAQ. CDR3 DNA sequence: TGTGCCAGCAGCCCCGTCTCGCCCCAGCATTTT. It encodes CASSPVSPQHF.

The chain couples TRBV21-1 to TRBJ2-7; no DNA check was done on the table's D call, TRBD2. TRBV21-1 corresponds to a pseudogene. This CDR3 has 16 amino acids. The CDR3 DNA reads as TGTGCCAGCAGAGAAACGACTAGCGGGATCCCCTACGAGCAGTACTTC. Amino acid sequence: CASRETTSGIPYEQYF.

The chain employs TRBV5-1 and TRBJ2-5; 15 nucleotides match TRBD2. Looked up from germline, CDR1 is SGHRS and CDR2 is YFSETQ. This CDR3 contains 17 residues. V gave up 3 bases and J gave up 5 bases; unmatched junction bases: 8. CDR3 sequence (DNA): TGCGCCAGCAGCTCCGGACTAGCGGGGGGGGTTCGGGAGACCCAGTACTTC. It translates to CASSSGLAGGVRETQYF.

V usage is TRBV29-1 and J usage is TRBJ1-2; 7 bases map to TRBD1. Germline values: CDR1 SQVTM, CDR2 ANQGSEA. Unmatched junction bases numbered 10, after V lost 0 bases and J lost 6 bases. The length of the CDR3 is 15 residues. CDR3 sequence (DNA): TGCAGCGTTGAAGACAGGGTCAGGGGGGTCGATGGCTACACCTTC. Translating it yields CSVEDRVRGVDGYTF. The full variable domain, in which reference TRBV29-1 and TRBJ1-2 provide the parts outside the CDR3, is SAVISQKPSRDICQRGTSLTIQCQVDSQVTMMFWYRQQPGQSLTLIATANQGSEATYESGFVIDKFPISRPNLTFSTLTVSNMSPEDSSIYLCSVEDRVRGVDGYTFGSGTRLTVV.

This clone was detected once. The V gene is TRBV2, the J gene TRBJ2-7; the match to TRBD2 covers 7 bases. CDR3 length: 16 residues. Germline V gives CDR1 SNHLY, CDR2 FYNNEI. The ends lost 5 bases at V and 0 bases at J; junction bases unmatched: 10. CDR3 in amino acids: CASSPATSDSSYEQYF. As DNA, the CDR3 is TGTGCCAGCAGTCCCGCCACTAGCGACAGCTCCTACGAGCAGTACTTC.

J is TRBJ2-1 and V is TRBV3-1 (or the pseudogene TRBV3-2), with 8 bases identical to TRBD2. The CDR3 extends over 16 amino acids. Germline V lookup: CDR1 LGHDT, CDR2 YNNKEL (reference sequence). V trimming: 0 bases; J trimming: 7 bases; junction bases outside the gene matches: 8. The CDR3 is CASSQEWGKRGNEQFF. Here the CDR3 DNA reads TGTGCCAGCAGCCAAGAATGGGGAAAGCGGGGGAATGAGCAGTTCTTC.

This clone showed up just a few times. The chain recombines TRBV19 with TRBJ1-2, with 7 positions matching TRBD1. Germline CDR1 reads LNHDA; CDR2 reads SQIVND (reference sequence). V lost 4 bases to trimming and J lost 3 bases; unmatched junction nucleotides: 8. The CDR3 extends over 15 amino acids. The CDR3 loop is CASSTTGFTDYGYTF. In nucleotides, the CDR3 is TGTGCCAGTAGTACGACAGGGTTCACGGACTATGGCTACACCTTC.

The V and J genes are TRBV6-6 and TRBJ2-1; no definite D call. The V end lost 0 bases, the J end lost 5 bases, and 8 bases lay between the germline ends. Germline V gene lookup returns CDR1 MNHNY and CDR2 SVGAGI (reference sequence). The CDR3 runs to 14 residues. CDR3: CASSYSNGDNEQFF. CDR3 nucleotides: TGTGCCAGCAGTTACTCGAACGGAGACAATGAGCAGTTCTTC.

V is TRBV10-3 and J is TRBJ1-6; 8 positions match TRBD1. Germline V gene lookup returns CDR1 ENHRY and CDR2 SYGVKD. The V segment lost 4 bases and the J segment 9 bases; nucleotides outside the gene matches: 8. This CDR3 is built from 15 residues. The CDR3 spells CAISAKDRVTSPLHF. The CDR3 nucleotides read TGTGCCATCAGTGCAAAGGACAGGGTTACTTCACCCCTCCACTTT.

CDR3 residues: CASSRGFTEAFF. As DNA, the CDR3 is TGTGCCAGTAGTAGAGGGTTCACTGAAGCTTTCTTT. This sequence joins TRBV19 and TRBJ1-1; no definite D call. Trimming took 4 bases from V and 4 from J, leaving 7 bases between them. The V gene's germline CDR1 is LNHDA and CDR2 SQIVND (reference sequence). The CDR3 runs to 12 residues.

The rearrangement joins TRBV13 to TRBJ1-4; tentative D call: TRBD1 (5 bases). The V gene lost 5 bases and the J gene lost 2 bases, with 12 bases spanning the gap. This CDR3 has 15 residues. The germline gives CDR1 PRHDT, CDR2 FYEKMQ (reference sequence). Written as DNA, the CDR3 is TGTGCCAGCAGCCTGCGGCCAGGGACTAATGAAAAACTGTTTTTT. Translating it yields CASSLRPGTNEKLFF. Using reference TRBV13 and TRBJ1-4 for the parts outside the CDR3, the full variable domain is AAGVIQSPRHLIKEKRETATLKCYPIPRHDTVYWYQQGPGQDPQFLISFYEKMQSDKGSIPDRFSAQQFSDYHSELNMSSLELGDSALYFCASSLRPGTNEKLFFGSGTQLSVL.

This rearrangement joins TRBV5-4 to TRBJ1-1, with D possibly TRBD1 on 6 matching bases. The germline CDR1 and CDR2 sequences are SGHNT and YYREEE (reference sequence). V was clipped by 4 bases and J by 7 bases, with 17 bases between them. The CDR3 is made up of 14 amino acids. The CDR3 spells CASSLQGYRDEAFF. In nucleotides, the CDR3 is TGTGCCAGCAGCCTCCAGGGGTATCGGGATGAAGCTTTCTTT.

As regards this clone: Other DNA sequences of this sample code for an identical CDR3. The chain carries TRBV2 and TRBJ2-2, with 11 positions matching TRBD2. This CDR3 has 15 residues. With V trimmed by 6 bases and J by 1 base, 1 base remained unmatched. Per the germline V gene, CDR1 is SNHLY and CDR2 is FYNNEI. As DNA, the CDR3 is TGTGCCAGCAGCGGACTAGCGGGGAACACCGGGGAGCTGTTTTTT. Its protein is CASSGLAGNTGELFF.

This sequence joins TRBV6-1 and TRBJ2-1; TRBD2 matches 10 bases. The CDR3 runs 17 residues. V lost 4 bases, J lost 3 bases, and 9 bases stayed unmatched. Germline values: CDR1 MNHNS, CDR2 SASEGT. CDR3 sequence: CASSARTGTSVYNEQFF. In DNA form, the CDR3 reads TGTGCCAGCAGTGCTAGAACCGGGACTAGCGTCTACAATGAGCAGTTCTTC.

This chain uses TRBV6-1 with TRBJ2-2; 11 bases align to TRBD2. J was trimmed by 3 bases and V by 3 bases; bases with no gene match: 6. Germline V lookup: CDR1 MNHNS, CDR2 SASEGT. The CDR3 consists of 17 residues. The CDR3 loop reads CASSEISGRGYTGELFF. The CDR3 coding sequence is TGTGCCAGCAGTGAGATTAGCGGGAGGGGTTACACCGGGGAGCTGTTTTTT.